This T cell receptor (beta chain) stems from a study of cytomegalovirus exposure and HLA in healthy donors. This clone appeared a few times. Its antigen remains unidentified. Vbeta (60) and Jbeta (13) primers were used in the PCR. Only in-frame clones appear in the TCRdb table, and some are missing; sequencing was by immunoSEQ multiplex PCR. The table includes approximately 180,000 clones, 70% to 80% detected once. Donors sampled were nominally healthy, though unrecorded immune exposures were likely. Trimming took 1 base from V and 7 from J, leaving 10 bases between them. The CDR3 contains 13 residues. In germline, CDR1 is LGHNA, CDR2 YSLEER. Study outcomes and limitations: Prior analysis indicated that the majority of TCR beta V segments exhibited productivity approximately 87% or approximately 30% of the time.

The TCR was taken from a woman aged 55-69 years in good health and CMV-seropositive. This chain links TRBV4-3 with TRBJ1-1; no firm D call. The specimen sequenced was PBMCs. CDR3 DNA: TGCGCCAGCAGCCAAGGCCCCGGAGTTGAAGCTTTCTTT. Translation: CASSQGPGVEAFF.